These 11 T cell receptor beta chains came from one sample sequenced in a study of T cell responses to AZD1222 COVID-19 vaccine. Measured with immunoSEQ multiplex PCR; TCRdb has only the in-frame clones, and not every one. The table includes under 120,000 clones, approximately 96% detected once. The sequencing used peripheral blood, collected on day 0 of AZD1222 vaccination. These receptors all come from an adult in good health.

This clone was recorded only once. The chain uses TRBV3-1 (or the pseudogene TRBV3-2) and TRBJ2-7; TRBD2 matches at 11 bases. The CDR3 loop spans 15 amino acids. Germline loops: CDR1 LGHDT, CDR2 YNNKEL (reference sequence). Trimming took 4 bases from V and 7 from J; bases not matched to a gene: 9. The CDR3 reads CASSPLAGGVGEQYF. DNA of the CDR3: TGTGCCAGCAGCCCGTTAGCGGGAGGGGTGGGGGAGCAGTACTTC.

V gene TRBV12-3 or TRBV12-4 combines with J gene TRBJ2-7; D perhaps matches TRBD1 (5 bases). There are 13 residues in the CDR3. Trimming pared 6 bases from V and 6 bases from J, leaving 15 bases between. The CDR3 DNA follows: TGTGCCAGCAGCCGTAGACAGAGTCCCGAGCAGTACTTC. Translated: CASSRRQSPEQYF.

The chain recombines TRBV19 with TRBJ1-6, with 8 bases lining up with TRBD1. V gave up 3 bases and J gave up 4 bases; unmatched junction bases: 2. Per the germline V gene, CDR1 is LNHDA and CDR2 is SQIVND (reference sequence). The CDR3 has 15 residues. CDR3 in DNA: TGTGCCAGTAGTATCCGGGACAGGTATAATTCACCCCTCCACTTT. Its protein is CASSIRDRYNSPLHF.

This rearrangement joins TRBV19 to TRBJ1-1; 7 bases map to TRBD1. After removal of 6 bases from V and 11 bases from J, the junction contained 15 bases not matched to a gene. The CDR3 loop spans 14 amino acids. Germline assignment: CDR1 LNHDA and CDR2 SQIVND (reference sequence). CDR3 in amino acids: CASSKKSRQGKAFF. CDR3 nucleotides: TGTGCCAGTAGCAAAAAAAGCCGACAGGGTAAGGCTTTCTTT.

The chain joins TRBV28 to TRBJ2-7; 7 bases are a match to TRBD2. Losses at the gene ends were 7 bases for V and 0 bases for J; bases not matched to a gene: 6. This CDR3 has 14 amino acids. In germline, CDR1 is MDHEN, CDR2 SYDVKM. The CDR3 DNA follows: TGTGCCAGCACCATGGCGGGAGACTCCTACGAGCAGTACTTC. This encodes CASTMAGDSYEQYF.

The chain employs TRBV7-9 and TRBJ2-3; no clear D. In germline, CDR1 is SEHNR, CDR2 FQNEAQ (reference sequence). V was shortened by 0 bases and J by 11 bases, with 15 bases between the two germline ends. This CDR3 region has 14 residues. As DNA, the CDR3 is TGTGCCAGCAGCTTAGCTGCCCTTGAATATGTGCAGTATTTT. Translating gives CASSLAALEYVQYF.

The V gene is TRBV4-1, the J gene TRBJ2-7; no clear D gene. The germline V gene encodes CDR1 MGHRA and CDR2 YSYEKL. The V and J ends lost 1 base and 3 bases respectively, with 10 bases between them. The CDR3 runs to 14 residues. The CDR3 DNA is TGCGCCAGCAGCCAAGGCCAGGCCCGCTACGAGCAGTACTTC. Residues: CASSQGQARYEQYF.

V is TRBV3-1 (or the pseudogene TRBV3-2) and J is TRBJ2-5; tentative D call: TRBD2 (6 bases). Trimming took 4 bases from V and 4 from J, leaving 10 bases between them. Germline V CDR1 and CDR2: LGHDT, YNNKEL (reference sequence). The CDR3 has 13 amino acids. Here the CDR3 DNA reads TGTGCCAGCAGCCTTTTGGGGGGAGAGACCCAGTACTTC. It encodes CASSLLGGETQYF.

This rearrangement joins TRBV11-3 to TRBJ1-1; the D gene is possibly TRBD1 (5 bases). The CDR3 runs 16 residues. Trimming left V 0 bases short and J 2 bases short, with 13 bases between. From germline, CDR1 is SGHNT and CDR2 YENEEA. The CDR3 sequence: CASSLDFWGRNTEAFF. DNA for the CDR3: TGTGCCAGCAGCTTAGATTTTTGGGGCAGAAACACTGAAGCTTTCTTT.

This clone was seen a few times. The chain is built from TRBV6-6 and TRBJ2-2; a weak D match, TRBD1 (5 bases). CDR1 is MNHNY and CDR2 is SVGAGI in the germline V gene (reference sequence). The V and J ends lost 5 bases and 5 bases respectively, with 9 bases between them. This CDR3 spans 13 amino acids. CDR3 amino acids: CASSPTETGELFF. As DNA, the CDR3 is TGTGCCAGCAGTCCGACAGAAACCGGGGAGCTGTTTTTT.

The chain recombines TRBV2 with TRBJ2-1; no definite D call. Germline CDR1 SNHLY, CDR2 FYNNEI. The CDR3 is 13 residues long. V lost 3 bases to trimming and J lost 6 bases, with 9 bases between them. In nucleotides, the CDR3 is TGTGCCAGCAGTGACGAAAACCCCAATGAGCAGTTCTTC. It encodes CASSDENPNEQFF.